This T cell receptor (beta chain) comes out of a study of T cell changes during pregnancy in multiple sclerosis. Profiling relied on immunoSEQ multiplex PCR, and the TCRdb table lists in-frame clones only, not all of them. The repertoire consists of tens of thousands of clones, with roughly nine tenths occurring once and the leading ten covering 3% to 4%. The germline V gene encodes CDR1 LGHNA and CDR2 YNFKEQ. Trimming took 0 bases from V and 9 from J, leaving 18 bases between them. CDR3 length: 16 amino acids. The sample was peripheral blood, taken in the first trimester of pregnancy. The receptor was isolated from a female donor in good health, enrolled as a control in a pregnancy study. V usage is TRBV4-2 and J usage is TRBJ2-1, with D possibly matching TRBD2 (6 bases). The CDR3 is CASSQDPPSGVGEQFF. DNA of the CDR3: TGTGCCAGCAGCCAAGACCCACCCTCGGGGGTTGGTGAGCAGTTCTTC.